These T cell receptor beta chains were read from a single sample in a study of T-cell reconstitution after alpha-beta-depleted transplantation in children. One entry per CDR3 protein, called by TCRdb with MiXCR from the PCR reads. The sample holds hundreds of thousands of distinct CDR3 sequences, 20% to 25% seen once. The specimen comprised PBMCs, mostly from graft donor cells, sampled 360 days after TCRalphabeta/CD19-depleted stem cell transplant. These receptors all stem from a boy younger than two who had a stem cell transplant for acute myeloid leukemia, so the T cells may come from the graft donor. CDR3s include the opening cysteine and the closing phenylalanine or tryptophan. Clone size is not always given. Where it is, it says once, few, many or a class for expanded clones.

TRBV20-1	TRBJ1-5	few	CSATRQIYSNQPQHF
TRBV5-5	TRBJ1-3	many	CASSVNPGPTIGNTIYF
TRBV6-6	TRBJ1-1	.	CASRDVVKWAFF
TRBV4-3	TRBJ2-1	.	CASSPDSYNYNEQFF
TRBV11-2	TRBJ2-3	many	CASSEGATSTDTQYF
TRBV12-3/TRBV12-4	TRBJ2-3	.	CASSFAPGQLDTQYF
TRBV20-1	TRBJ2-1	.	CSASKSPPYNEQFF
TRBV5-6	TRBJ2-4	few	CASSLDRGAKNIQYF
TRBV15	TRBJ2-1	.	CATSRARQPPNEQFF
TRBV29-1	TRBJ1-2	.	CSVVDTGPSNFYGYTF
TRBV5-1	TRBJ2-3	many	CASHDLSTDTQYF
TRBV11-2	TRBJ2-2	many	CASSLVQGMTGELFF
TRBV5-6	TRBJ2-4	many	CASSLGWLNQNIQYF
TRBV20-1	TRBJ1-6	few	CSAVVAGHRPSPLHF
TRBV12-3/TRBV12-4	TRBJ2-6	few	CASSYGSGASGANVLTF
TRBV12-3/TRBV12-4	TRBJ1-5	many	CASSHQRTAQHF
TRBV5-1	TRBJ2-1	.	CASSLVGIGQFF
TRBV20-1	TRBJ2-7	few	CSATGTNSDEQYF
TRBV6-5	TRBJ1-1	once	CASSYSVGFEAFF
TRBV20-1	TRBJ2-3	.	CSARVSRVTDTQYF
TRBV20-1	TRBJ2-7	few	CSAQAGGPGEQYF
TRBV12-3/TRBV12-4	TRBJ2-5	few	CASSHAGGETQYF
TRBV6-2/TRBV6-3	TRBJ1-5	once	CASSFRALNQPQHF
TRBV12-3/TRBV12-4	TRBJ2-7	few	CASSFHTAYEQYF
TRBV20-1	TRBJ2-1	many	CSARDLGGPSYNEQFF
TRBV10-3	TRBJ1-1	few	CAISEGTGQNTEAFF
TRBV5-1	TRBJ2-1	many	CASSLLAPDGEQFF
TRBV12-3/TRBV12-4	TRBJ1-1	few	CASTLTPQGANTEAFF